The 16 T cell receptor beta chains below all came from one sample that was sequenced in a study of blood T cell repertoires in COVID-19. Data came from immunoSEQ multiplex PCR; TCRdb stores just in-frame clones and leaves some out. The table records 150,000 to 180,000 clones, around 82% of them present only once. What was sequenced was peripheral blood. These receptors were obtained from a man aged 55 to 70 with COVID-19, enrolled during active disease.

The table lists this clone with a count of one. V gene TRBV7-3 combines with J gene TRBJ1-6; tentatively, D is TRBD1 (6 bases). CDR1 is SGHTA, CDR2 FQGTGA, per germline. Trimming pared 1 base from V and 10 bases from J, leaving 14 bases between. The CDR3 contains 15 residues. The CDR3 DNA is TGTGCCAGCAGCTTAAGCACAGGGACGAAATCACCCCTCCACTTT. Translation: CASSLSTGTKSPLHF.

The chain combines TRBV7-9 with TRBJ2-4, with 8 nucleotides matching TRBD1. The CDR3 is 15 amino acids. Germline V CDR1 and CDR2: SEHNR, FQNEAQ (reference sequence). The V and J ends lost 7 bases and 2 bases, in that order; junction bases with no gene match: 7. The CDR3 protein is CASISGGASKNIQYF. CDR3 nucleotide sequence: TGTGCCAGCATATCAGGGGGCGCTTCCAAAAACATTCAGTACTTC.

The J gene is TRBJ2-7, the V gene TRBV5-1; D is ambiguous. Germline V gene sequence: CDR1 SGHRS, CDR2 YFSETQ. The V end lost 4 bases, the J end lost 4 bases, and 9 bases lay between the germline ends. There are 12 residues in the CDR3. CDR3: CASSRYQYEQYF. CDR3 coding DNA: TGCGCCAGCAGCCGTTACCAGTACGAGCAGTACTTC. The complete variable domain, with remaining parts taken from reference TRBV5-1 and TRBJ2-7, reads KAGVTQTPRYLIKTRGQQVTLSCSPISGHRSVSWYQQTPGQGLQFLFEYFSETQRNKGNFPGRFSGRQFSNSRSEMNVSTLELGDSALYLCASSRYQYEQYFGPGTRLTVT.

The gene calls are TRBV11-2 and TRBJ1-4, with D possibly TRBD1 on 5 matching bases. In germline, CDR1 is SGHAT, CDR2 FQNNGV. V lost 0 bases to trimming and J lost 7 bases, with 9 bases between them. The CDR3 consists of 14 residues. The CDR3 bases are TGTGCCAGCAGCTTAGACAGGGCTGCTGAAAAACTGTTTTTT. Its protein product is CASSLDRAAEKLFF.

In nucleotides, the CDR3 is TGTGCCAGCAGTCGACCAGGATCCCCTCAGCCCCAGCATTTT. This gives the protein CASSRPGSPQPQHF. V is TRBV28 and J is TRBJ1-5; D remains unclear. The CDR3 length is 14 residues. The V end was cut by 5 bases, the J end by 6 bases, with 14 bases between. Per germline, CDR1 MDHEN and CDR2 SYDVKM.

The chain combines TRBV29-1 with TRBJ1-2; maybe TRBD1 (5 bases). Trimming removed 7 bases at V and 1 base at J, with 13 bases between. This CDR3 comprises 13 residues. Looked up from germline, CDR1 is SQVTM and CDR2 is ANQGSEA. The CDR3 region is CSGGTGDNYGYTF. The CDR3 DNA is TGCAGCGGGGGGACGGGGGATAACTATGGCTACACCTTC. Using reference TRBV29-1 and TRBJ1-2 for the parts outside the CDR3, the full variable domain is SAVISQKPSRDICQRGTSLTIQCQVDSQVTMMFWYRQQPGQSLTLIATANQGSEATYESGFVIDKFPISRPNLTFSTLTVSNMSPEDSSIYLCSGGTGDNYGYTFGSGTRLTVV.

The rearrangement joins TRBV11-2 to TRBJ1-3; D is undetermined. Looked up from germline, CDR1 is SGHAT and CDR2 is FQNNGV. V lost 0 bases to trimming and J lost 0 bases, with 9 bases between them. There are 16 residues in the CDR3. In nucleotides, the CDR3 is TGTGCCAGCAGCTTAGATGTGTTCTTCTCTGGAAACACCATATATTTT. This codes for CASSLDVFFSGNTIYF. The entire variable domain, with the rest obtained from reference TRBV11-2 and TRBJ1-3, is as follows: EAGVAQSPRYKIIEKRQSVAFWCNPISGHATLYWYQQILGQGPKLLIQFQNNGVVDDSQLPKDRFSAERLKGVDSTLKIQPAKLEDSAVYLCASSLDVFFSGNTIYFGEGSWLTVV.

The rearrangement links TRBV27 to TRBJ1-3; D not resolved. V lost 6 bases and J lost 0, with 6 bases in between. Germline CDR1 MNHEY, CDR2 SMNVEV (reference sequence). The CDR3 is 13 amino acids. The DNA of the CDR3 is TGTGCCAGCAGAGCAAACTCTGGAAACACCATATATTTT. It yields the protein CASRANSGNTIYF.

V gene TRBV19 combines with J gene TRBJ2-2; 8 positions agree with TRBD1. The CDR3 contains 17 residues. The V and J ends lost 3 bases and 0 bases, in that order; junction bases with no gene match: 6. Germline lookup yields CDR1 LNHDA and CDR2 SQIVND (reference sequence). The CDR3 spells CASSMGTGGPNTGELFF. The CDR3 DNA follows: TGTGCCAGTAGTATGGGTACAGGGGGTCCGAACACCGGGGAGCTGTTTTTT.

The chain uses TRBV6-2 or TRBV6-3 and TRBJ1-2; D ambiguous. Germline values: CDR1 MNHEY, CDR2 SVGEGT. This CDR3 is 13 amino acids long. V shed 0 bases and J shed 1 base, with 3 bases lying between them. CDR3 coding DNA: TGTGCCAGCAGTTACTCCTATAACTATGGCTACACCTTC. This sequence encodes CASSYSYNYGYTF.

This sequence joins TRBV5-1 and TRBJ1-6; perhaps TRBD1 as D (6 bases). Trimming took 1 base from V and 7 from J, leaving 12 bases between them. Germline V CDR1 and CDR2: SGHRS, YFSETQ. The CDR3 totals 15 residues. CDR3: CASSLQQGFNSPLHF. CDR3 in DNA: TGCGCCAGCAGCTTGCAACAGGGCTTCAATTCACCCCTCCACTTT.

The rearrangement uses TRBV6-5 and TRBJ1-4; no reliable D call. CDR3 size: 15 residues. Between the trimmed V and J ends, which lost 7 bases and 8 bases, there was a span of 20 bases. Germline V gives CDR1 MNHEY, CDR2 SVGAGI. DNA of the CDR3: TGTGCCAGCACCCCCCGACTCCGGACGGGGGAAAAACTGTTTTTT. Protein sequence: CASTPRLRTGEKLFF.

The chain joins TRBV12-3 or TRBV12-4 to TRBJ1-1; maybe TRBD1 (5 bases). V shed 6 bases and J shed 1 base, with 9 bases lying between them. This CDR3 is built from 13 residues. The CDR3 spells CASSNTGNTEAFF. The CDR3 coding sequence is TGTGCCAGCAGCAACACAGGGAACACTGAAGCTTTCTTT.

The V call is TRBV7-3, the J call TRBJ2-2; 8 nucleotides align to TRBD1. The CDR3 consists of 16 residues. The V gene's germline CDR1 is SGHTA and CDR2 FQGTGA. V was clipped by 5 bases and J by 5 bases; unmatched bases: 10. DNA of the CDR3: TGTGCCAGCAGCCCAGGGGACAGGCAGAGGACCGGGGAGCTGTTTTTT. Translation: CASSPGDRQRTGELFF.

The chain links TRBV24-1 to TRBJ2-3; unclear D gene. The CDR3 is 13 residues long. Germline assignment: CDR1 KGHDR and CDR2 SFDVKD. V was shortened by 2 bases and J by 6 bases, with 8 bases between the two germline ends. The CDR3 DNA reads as TGTGCCACCAGTGATTCCCGTCTGGATACGCAGTATTTT. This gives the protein CATSDSRLDTQYF.

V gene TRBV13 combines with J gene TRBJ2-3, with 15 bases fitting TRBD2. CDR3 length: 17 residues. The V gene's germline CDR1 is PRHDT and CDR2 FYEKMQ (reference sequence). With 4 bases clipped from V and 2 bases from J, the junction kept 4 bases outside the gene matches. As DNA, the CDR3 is TGTGCCAGCAGCTCGGGACTAGCGGGAGGAACCACAGATACGCAGTATTTT. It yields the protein CASSSGLAGGTTDTQYF.